Given below is one T cell receptor beta chain in context. Its target is not known. The assay was immunoSEQ multiplex PCR, and TCRdb's table has in-frame clones only and misses some. The table includes under 200,000 clones, around 88% detected once. The data belong to a study of T cell responses to AZD1222 COVID-19 vaccine. It was second doses at about 4 or about 12 weeks that were pooled. Study-wide findings and caveats: Clonal diversity was possibly underestimated, and the donors were mostly white British, with more females.

Source: peripheral blood, taken 28 days after the second AZD1222 dose. This clonotype was sampled from an adult who received the AZD1222 COVID-19 vaccine.

CDR3 in DNA: TGCAGCGTTGAAGACTTTGAGGACAGGTATGGCTACACCTTC. Protein: CSVEDFEDRYGYTF. The gene calls are TRBV29-1 and TRBJ1-2; 7 bases agree with TRBD1. Germline V gene sequence: CDR1 SQVTM, CDR2 ANQGSEA. V shed 0 bases and J 5 bases; nucleotides not matched to a gene: 6. The length of the CDR3 is 14 residues.